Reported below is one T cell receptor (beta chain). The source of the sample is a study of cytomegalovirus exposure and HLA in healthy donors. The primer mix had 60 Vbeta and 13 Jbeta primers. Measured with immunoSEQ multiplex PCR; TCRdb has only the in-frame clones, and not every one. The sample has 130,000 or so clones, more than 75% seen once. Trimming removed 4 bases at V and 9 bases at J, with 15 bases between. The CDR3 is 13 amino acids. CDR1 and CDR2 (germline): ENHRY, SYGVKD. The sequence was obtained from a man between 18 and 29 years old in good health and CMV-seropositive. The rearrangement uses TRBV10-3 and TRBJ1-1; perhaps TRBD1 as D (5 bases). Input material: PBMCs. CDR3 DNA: TGTGCCATCAGTGGGGGCAACCTAGAAAAAGCTTTCTTT. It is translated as CAISGGNLEKAFF.